The clone carrying this TCR beta chain appeared once. Antigen unknown. TCRdb keeps only in-frame clones here, not all; method: immunoSEQ multiplex PCR. The table shows over 25,000 clones, with approximately 62% occurring only once. The data originate from a study of cytotoxic CD8 clonotypes in ibrutinib-treated CLL. Study-wide findings and caveats: Investigators sampled sustained-remission and progressing patients at differing times.

J lost 6 bases, V lost 4 bases, and 6 bases had no gene match. This CDR3 spans 14 amino acids. The V gene's germline CDR1 is SEHNR and CDR2 FQNEAQ (reference sequence). This TCR was recovered from a human donor with chronic lymphocytic leukemia. V is TRBV7-9 and J is TRBJ2-7; 10 bases are shared with TRBD1. This specimen was PBMCs, taken before ibrutinib treatment. The CDR3 reads CASSSRQGAGEQYF. The CDR3 DNA follows: TGTGCCAGCAGCTCTAGACAGGGGGCGGGCGAGCAGTACTTC.